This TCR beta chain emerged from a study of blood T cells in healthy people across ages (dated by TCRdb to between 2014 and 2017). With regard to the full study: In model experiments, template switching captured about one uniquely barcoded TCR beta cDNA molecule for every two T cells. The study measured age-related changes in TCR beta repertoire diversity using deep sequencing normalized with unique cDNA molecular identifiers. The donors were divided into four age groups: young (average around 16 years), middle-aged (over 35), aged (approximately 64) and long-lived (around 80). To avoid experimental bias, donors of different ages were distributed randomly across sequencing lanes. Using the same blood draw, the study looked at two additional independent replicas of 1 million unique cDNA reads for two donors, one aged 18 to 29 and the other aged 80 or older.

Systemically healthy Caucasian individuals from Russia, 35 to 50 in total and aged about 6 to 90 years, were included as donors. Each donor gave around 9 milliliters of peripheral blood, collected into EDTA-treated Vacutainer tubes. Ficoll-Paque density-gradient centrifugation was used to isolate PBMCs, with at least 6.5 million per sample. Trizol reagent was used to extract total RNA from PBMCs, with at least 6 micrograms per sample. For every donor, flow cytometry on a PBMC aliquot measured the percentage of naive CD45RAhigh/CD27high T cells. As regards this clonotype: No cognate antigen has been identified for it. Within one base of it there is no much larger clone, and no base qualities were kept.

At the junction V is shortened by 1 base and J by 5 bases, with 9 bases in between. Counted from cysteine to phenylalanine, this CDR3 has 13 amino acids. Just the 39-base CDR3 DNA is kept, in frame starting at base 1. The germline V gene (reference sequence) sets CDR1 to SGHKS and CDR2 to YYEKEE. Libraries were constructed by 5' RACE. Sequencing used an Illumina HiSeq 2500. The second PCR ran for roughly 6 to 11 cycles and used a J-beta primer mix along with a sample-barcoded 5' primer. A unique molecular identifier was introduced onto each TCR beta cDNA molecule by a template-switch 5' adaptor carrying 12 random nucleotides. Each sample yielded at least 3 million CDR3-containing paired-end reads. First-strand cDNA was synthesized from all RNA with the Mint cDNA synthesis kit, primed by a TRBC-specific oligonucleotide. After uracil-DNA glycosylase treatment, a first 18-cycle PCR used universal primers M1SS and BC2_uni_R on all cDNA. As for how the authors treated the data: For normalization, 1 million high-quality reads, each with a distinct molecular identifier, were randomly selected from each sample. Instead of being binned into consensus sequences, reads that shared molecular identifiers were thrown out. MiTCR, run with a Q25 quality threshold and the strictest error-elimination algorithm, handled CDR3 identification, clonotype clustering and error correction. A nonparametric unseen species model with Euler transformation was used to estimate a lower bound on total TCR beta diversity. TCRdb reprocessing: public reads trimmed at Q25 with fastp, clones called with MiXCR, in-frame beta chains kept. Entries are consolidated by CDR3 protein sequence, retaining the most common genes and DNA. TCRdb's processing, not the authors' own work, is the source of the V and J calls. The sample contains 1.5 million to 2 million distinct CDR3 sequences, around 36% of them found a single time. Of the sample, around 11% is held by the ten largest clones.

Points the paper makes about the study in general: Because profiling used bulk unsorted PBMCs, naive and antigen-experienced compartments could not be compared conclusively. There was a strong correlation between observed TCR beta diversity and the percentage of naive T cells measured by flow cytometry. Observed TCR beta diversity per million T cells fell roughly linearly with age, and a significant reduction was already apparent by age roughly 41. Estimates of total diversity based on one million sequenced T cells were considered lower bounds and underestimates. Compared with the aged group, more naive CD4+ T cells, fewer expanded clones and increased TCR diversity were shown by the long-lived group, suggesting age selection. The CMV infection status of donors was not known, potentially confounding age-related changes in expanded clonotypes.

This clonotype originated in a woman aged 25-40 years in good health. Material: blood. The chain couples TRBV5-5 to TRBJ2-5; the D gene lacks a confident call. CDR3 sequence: CASSLIASETQYF. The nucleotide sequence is TGTGCCAGCAGCTTGATCGCTAGTGAGACCCAGTACTTC. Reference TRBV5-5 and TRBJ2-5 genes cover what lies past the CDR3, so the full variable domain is DAGVTQSPTHLIKTRGQQVTLRCSPISGHKSVSWYQQVLGQGPQFIFQYYEKEERGRGNFPDRFSARQFPNYSSELNVNALLLGDSALYLCASSLIASETQYFGPGTRLLVL.